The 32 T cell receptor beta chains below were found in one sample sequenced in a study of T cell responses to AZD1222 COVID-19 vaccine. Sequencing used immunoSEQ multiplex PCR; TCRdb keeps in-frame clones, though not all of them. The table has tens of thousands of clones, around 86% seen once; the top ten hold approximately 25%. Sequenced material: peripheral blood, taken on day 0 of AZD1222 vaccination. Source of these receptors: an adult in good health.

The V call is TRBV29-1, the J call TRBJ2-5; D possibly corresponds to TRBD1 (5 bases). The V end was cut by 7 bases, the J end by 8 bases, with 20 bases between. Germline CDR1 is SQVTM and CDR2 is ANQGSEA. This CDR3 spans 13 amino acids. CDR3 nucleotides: TGCAGCGCATCTTTGGAGACCAGGGATACCCAGTACTTC. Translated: CSASLETRDTQYF.

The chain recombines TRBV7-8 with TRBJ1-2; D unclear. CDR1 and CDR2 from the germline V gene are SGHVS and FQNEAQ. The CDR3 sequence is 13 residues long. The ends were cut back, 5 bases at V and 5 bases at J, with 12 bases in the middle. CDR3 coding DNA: TGTGCCAGCAGCCCCACCGGGGAGTATGGCTACACCTTC. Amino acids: CASSPTGEYGYTF.

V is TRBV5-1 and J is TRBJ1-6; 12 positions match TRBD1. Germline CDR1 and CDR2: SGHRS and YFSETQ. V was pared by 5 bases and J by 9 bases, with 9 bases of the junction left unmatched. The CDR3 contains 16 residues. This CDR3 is CASSSGQGAVGSPLHF. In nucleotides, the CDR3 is TGCGCCAGCAGTTCGGGACAGGGGGCTGTTGGTTCACCCCTCCACTTT.

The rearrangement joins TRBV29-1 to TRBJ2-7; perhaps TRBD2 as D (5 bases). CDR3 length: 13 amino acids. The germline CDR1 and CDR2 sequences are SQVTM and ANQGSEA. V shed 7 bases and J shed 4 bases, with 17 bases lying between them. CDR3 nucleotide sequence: TGCAGCGCACGGGAATACAACAGTTACGAGCAGTACTTC. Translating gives CSAREYNSYEQYF.

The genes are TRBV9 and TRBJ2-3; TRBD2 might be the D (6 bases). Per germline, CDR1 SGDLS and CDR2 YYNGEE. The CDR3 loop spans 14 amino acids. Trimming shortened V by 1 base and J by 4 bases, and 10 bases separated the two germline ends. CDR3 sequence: CASSVQWGADTQYF. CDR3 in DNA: TGTGCCAGCAGCGTACAGTGGGGGGCAGATACGCAGTATTTT.

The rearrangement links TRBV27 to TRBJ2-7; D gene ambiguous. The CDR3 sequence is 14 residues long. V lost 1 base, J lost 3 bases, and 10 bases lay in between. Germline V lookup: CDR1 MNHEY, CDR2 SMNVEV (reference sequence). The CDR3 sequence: CASSLFPGYYEQYF. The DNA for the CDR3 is TGTGCCAGCAGTTTATTCCCAGGATACTACGAGCAGTACTTC.

CDR3 protein: CASNSQGSGNQPQHF. CDR3 in DNA: TGTGCCAGCAACAGCCAGGGAAGCGGTAATCAGCCCCAGCATTTT. The chain joins TRBV2 to TRBJ1-5, with D perhaps TRBD1 (5 bases). The V and J ends lost 7 bases and 4 bases respectively, with 17 bases between them. CDR1 and CDR2 from the germline V gene are SNHLY and FYNNEI. The length of the CDR3 is 15 residues.

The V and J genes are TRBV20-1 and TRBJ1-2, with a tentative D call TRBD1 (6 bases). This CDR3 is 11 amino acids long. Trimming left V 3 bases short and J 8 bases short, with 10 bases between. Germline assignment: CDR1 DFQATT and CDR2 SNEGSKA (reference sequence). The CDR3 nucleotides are TGCAGTGCTAGGGGGACATGGGGCTACACCTTC. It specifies CSARGTWGYTF.

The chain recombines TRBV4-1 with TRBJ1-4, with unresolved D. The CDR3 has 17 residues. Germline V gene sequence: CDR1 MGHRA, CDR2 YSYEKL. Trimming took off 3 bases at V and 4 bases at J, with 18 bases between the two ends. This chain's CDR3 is CASSQPGSSRSNEKLFF. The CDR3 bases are TGCGCCAGCAGCCAGCCGGGATCGAGCAGAAGTAATGAAAAACTGTTTTTT.

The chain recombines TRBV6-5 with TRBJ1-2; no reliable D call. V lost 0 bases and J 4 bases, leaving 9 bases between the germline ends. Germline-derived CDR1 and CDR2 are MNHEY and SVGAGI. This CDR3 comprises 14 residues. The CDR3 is CASSYSIGSYGYTF. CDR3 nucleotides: TGTGCCAGCAGTTACTCGATTGGGAGCTATGGCTACACCTTC.

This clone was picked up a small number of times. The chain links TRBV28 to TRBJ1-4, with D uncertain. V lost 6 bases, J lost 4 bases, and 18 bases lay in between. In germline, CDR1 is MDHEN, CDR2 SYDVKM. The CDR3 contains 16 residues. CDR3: CASRSMDSGINEKLFF. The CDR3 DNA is TGTGCCAGCAGGTCTATGGATTCGGGGATTAATGAAAAACTGTTTTTT.

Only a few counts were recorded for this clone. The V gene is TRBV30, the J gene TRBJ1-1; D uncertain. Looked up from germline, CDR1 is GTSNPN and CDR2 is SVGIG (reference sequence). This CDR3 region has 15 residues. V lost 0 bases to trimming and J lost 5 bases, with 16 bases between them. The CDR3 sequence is CAWSVGSRRFTEAFF. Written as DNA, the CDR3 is TGTGCCTGGAGTGTAGGGTCCCGCCGATTTACTGAAGCTTTCTTT.

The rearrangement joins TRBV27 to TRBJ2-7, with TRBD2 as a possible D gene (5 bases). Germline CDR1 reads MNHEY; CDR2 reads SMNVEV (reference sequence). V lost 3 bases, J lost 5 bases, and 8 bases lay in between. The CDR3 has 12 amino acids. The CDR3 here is CASSFPGDEQYF. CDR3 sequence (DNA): TGTGCCAGCAGTTTTCCCGGGGACGAGCAGTACTTC.

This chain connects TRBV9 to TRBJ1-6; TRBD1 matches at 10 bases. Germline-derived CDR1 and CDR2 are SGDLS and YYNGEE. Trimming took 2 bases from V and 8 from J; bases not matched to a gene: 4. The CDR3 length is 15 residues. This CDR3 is CASSVTGGRDSPLHF. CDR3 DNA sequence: TGTGCCAGCAGCGTGACAGGGGGCAGAGATTCACCCCTCCACTTT.

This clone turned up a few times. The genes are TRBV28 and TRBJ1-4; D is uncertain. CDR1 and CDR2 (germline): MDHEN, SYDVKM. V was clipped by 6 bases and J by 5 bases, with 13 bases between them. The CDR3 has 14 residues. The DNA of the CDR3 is TGTGCCAGCAGCGCGGACTGGCAAAATGAAAAACTGTTTTTT. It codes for CASSADWQNEKLFF.

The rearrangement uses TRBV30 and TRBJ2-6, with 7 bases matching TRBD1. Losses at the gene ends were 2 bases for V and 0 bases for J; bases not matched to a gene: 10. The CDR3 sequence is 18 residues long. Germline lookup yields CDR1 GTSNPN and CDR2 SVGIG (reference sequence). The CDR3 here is CAWSLRDRHLSGANVLTF. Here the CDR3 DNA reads TGTGCCTGGAGTCTCCGGGACAGACACCTCTCTGGGGCCAACGTCCTGACTTTC.

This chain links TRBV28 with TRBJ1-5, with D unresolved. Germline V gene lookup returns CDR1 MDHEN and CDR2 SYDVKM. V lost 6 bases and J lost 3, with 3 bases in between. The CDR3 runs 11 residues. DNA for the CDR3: TGTGCCAGCAGCCCCAATCAGCCCCAGCATTTT. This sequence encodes CASSPNQPQHF.

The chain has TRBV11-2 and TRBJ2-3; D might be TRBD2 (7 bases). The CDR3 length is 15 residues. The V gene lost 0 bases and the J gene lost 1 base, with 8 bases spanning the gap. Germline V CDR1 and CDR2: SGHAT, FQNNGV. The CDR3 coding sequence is TGTGCCAGCAGCTTAGACGGGGGGCGCACAGATACGCAGTATTTT. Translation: CASSLDGGRTDTQYF.

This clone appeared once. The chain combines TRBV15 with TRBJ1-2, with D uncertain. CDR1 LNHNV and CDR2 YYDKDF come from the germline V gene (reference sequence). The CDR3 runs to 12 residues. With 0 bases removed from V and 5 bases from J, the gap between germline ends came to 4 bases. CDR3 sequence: CATSRDGYGYTF. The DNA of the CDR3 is TGTGCCACCAGCAGAGACGGATATGGCTACACCTTC.

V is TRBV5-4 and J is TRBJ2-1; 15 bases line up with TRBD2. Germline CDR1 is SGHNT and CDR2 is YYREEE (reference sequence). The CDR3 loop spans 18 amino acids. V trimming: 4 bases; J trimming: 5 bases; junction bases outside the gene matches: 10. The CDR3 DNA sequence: TGTGCCAGCAGCCCGAGGACTAGCGGGGGGGCTGGGCACAATGAGCAGTTCTTC. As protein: CASSPRTSGGAGHNEQFF.

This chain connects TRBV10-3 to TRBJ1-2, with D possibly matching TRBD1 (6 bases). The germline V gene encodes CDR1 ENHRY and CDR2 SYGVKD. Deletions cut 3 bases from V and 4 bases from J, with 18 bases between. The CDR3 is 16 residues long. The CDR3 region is CAISDLEGGRVYGYTF. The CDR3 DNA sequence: TGTGCCATCAGTGACCTCGAGGGGGGGCGCGTCTATGGCTACACCTTC.

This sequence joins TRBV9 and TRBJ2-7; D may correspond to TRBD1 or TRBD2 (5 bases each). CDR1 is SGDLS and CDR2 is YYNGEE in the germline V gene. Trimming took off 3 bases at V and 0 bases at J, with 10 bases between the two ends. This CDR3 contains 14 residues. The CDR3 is CASSAGRNSYEQYF. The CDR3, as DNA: TGTGCCAGCAGCGCGGGACGGAACTCCTACGAGCAGTACTTC.

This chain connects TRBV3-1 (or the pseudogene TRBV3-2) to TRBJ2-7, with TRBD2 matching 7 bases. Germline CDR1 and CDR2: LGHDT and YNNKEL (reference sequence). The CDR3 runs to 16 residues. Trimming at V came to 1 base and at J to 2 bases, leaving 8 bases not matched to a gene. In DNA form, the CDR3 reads TGTGCCAGCAGCCAAGGTCCTAGCGGATTGACCTACGAGCAGTACTTC. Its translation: CASSQGPSGLTYEQYF.

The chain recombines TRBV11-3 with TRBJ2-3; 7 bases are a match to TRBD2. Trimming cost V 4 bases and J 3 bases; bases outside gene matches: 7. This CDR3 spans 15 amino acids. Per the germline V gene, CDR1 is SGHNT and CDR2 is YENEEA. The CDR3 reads CASSSPGGETDTQYF. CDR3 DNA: TGTGCCAGCAGCTCCCCTGGGGGGGAAACAGATACGCAGTATTTT. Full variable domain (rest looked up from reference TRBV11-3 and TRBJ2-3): EAGVVQSPRYKIIEKKQPVAFWCNPISGHNTLYWYLQNLGQGPELLIRYENEEAVDDSQLPKDRFSAERLKGVDSTLKIQPAELGDSAVYLCASSSPGGETDTQYFGPGTRLTVL.

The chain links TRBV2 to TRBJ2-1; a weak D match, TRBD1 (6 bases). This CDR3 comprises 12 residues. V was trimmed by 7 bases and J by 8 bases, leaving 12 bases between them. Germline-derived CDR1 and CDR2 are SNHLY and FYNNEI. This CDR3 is CASTTGFDEQFF. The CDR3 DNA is TGTGCCAGCACTACAGGGTTTGATGAGCAGTTCTTC. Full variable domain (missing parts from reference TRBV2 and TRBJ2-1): EPEVTQTPSHQVTQMGQEVILRCVPISNHLYFYWYRQILGQKVEFLVSFYNNEISEKSEIFDDQFSVERPDGSNFTLKIRSTKLEDSAMYFCASTTGFDEQFFGPGTRLTVL.

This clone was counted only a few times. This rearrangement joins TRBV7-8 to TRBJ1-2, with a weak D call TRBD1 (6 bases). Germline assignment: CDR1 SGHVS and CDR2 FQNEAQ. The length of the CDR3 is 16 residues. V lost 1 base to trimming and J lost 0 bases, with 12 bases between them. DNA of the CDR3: TGTGCCAGCAGCTTAGGTAACAGGGCCACTAACTATGGCTACACCTTC. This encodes CASSLGNRATNYGYTF.

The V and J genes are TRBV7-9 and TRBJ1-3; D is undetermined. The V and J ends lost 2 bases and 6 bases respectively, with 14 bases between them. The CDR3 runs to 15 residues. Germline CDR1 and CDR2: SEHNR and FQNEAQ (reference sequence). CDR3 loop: CASSLRGGSANTIYF. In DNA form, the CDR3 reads TGTGCCAGCAGCTTACGGGGAGGGAGCGCAAACACCATATATTTT.

The CDR3 nucleotides read TGTGCCTGGGGGTCGAGCTATGGCTACACCTTC. This gives the protein CAWGSSYGYTF. The V gene is TRBV28, the J gene TRBJ1-2; perhaps TRBD1 as D (5 bases). Trimming took off 11 bases at V and 4 bases at J, with 11 bases between the two ends. CDR1 and CDR2 from the germline V gene are MDHEN and SYDVKM. This CDR3 region has 11 residues.

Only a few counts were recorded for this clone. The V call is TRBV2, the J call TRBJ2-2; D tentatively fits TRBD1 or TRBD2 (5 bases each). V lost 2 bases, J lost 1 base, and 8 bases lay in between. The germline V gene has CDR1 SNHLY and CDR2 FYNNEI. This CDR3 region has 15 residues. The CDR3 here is CASSESGRNTGELFF. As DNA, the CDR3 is TGTGCCAGCAGTGAATCAGGGAGGAACACCGGGGAGCTGTTTTTT.

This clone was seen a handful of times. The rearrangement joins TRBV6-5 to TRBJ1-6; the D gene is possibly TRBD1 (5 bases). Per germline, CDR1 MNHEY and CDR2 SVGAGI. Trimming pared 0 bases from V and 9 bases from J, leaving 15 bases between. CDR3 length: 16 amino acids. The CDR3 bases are TGTGCCAGCAGTTACTCAATTCAGGGAACGGGTTCACCCCTCCACTTT. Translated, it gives CASSYSIQGTGSPLHF.

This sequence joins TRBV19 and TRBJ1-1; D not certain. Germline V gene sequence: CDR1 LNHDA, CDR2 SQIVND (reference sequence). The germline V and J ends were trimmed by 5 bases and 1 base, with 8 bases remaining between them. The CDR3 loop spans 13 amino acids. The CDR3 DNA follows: TGTGCCAGTAGTCCTACAAGGAACACTGAAGCTTTCTTT. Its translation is CASSPTRNTEAFF.

Written as DNA, the CDR3 is TGTGCCAGCAGTGCTCACAGGGAGAGGGCTAATTCACCCCTCCACTTT. Its translation: CASSAHRERANSPLHF. The rearrangement joins TRBV6-2 or TRBV6-3 to TRBJ1-6; possibly TRBD1 for D (6 bases). CDR3 length: 16 amino acids. V was cut by 5 bases and J by 6 bases, with 17 bases left in between. Germline CDR1 reads MNHEY; CDR2 reads SVGEGT.